This is a list of T cell receptor beta chains from one sample in a study of post-analysis software for immune sequencing data. TCRdb used MiXCR to reprocess the PCR reads, holding one entry per CDR3 protein. The sample yields fewer than 600,000 distinct CDR3 sequences, 40% to 55% seen once. The sequenced sample consisted of blood. The receptor source for this set is a girl between 10 and 17 years old with multiple sclerosis. Each CDR3 is given with its conserved first and last residue. A D gene is named only where the DNA matches it firmly.

v_call	d_call	j_call	cdr3_aa
TRBV6-6	-	TRBJ2-1	CASTTQVLGSYNEQFF
TRBV24-1	-	TRBJ2-1	CATSDPGGRNEQFF
TRBV24-1	TRBD2	TRBJ2-1	CATSDPGTSGESSYNEQFF
TRBV12-3/TRBV12-4	TRBD1	TRBJ2-7	CASSPGTGGMQYF
TRBV12-3/TRBV12-4	-	TRBJ2-7	CASSSHKGGRAYEQYF
TRBV6-1	TRBD2	TRBJ2-7	CASTSLAGTSGSIRYEQYF
TRBV7-3	-	TRBJ2-3	CASSLTLLASTDTQYF
TRBV6-1	-	TRBJ1-1	CASSESGQNTEAFF
TRBV20-1	-	TRBJ1-4	CSARKAATNEKLFF
TRBV4-3	TRBD2	TRBJ2-7	CASSQDDLAGVGNEQYF
TRBV29-1	TRBD2	TRBJ2-3	CSVSRKREGTDTQYF
TRBV19	TRBD2	TRBJ2-1	CASSIVLAGGEQFF
TRBV7-9	-	TRBJ2-5	CASSATQSTQYF
TRBV6-1	-	TRBJ1-1	CASRDKGTEAFF
TRBV7-2	-	TRBJ1-2	CASSSRRRLANYGYTF
TRBV29-1	-	TRBJ2-7	CSAYVGMTITNNEQYF
TRBV7-2	TRBD1	TRBJ2-1	CASSTPGQGSYNEQFF
TRBV29-1	TRBD2	TRBJ2-1	CSVERLAGGIYNEQFF
TRBV7-2	-	TRBJ1-2	CASSSREAGVLYGYTF
TRBV10-3	-	TRBJ2-3	CAISVEGARDTQYF
TRBV9	-	TRBJ2-1	CASSVGGSVSYNEQFF
TRBV9	TRBD1	TRBJ1-4	CASSLTGTGGQNNEKLFF
TRBV15	TRBD1	TRBJ2-1	CATSSGGTGAGEQFF
TRBV20-1	TRBD1	TRBJ1-2	CSAPDRGQGVGYTF
TRBV29-1	TRBD2	TRBJ2-7	CSVELAGSEYEQYF
TRBV19	TRBD2	TRBJ2-1	CASSLSGTSGAGDEQFF
TRBV27	TRBD1	TRBJ1-2	CASSSPGQGHGYTF
TRBV5-1	-	TRBJ2-7	CASSLAGNSGGGEYF
TRBV11-2	TRBD1	TRBJ1-2	CASSLEGVGGNGYTF
TRBV11-2	TRBD1	TRBJ2-7	CASSLPLTGVYEQYF
TRBV7-2	-	TRBJ2-7	CASSYPAAEQYF
TRBV10-3	TRBD2	TRBJ2-7	CAISESTSGSALGEQYF
TRBV20-1	-	TRBJ2-7	CSARVYRALSYEQYF
TRBV7-2	-	TRBJ2-1	CASSPVVDEQFF
TRBV20-1	TRBD2	TRBJ2-1	CSALGGARNEQFF
TRBV2	-	TRBJ1-2	CASSGGQFYGYTF
TRBV29-1	-	TRBJ2-7	CSAGAGGNYEQYF
TRBV6-6	-	TRBJ1-2	CASSSSLTRNYGYTF
TRBV5-1	TRBD1	TRBJ2-1	CASSLAGQSSYNEQFF
TRBV6-5	TRBD2	TRBJ2-1	CASSSGLAGNEQFF
TRBV7-9	-	TRBJ1-2	CASSPGRATYGYTF